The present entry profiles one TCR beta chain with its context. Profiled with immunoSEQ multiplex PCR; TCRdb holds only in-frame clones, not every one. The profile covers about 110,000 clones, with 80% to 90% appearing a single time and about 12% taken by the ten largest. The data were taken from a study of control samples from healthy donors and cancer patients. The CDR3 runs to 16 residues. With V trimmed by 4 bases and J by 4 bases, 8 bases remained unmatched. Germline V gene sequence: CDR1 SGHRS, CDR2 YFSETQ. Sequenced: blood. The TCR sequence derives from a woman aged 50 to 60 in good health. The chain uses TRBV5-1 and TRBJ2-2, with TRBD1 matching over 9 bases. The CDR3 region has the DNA TGCGCCAGCAGCCCCTCCGGGACAGGGAGCACCGGGGAGCTGTTTTTT. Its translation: CASSPSGTGSTGELFF.